The rows below give T cell receptor beta chains drawn from one sample of a study of cytomegalovirus exposure and HLA in healthy donors. Clones were sequenced by immunoSEQ multiplex PCR, and TCRdb holds only the in-frame ones, with some missing. The sample gives about 160,000 clones, around 74% of which show up once; around 2.4% is in the top ten. Sequencing was done on a sample of PBMCs. These receptors were collected from a female donor in good health and CMV-seronegative. CDR3s include the opening cysteine and the closing phenylalanine or tryptophan. Each record gives: clone size, V gene, J gene, CDR3 protein. A row's size may be missing; if present it is once, few, many or a size class.

few	TRBV4-2	TRBJ2-2	CASSHRTGWDGELFF
few	TRBV4-3	TRBJ1-1	CASSLGEGTEAFF
-	TRBV18	TRBJ1-6	CASSPLARIGTGSGHNSPLHF
-	TRBV28	TRBJ2-2	CATTDRGNGGELFF
few	TRBV18	TRBJ1-6	CASSRGSLDRGNSPLHF
-	TRBV2	TRBJ2-2	CASSRPNTGELFF
once	TRBV28	TRBJ2-1	CASITETSGRNEQFF
-	TRBV11-3	TRBJ2-2	CASSLDYSTGELFF
-	TRBV5-1	TRBJ2-7	CASSTSAGAPYEQYF
once	TRBV29-1	TRBJ2-3	CSVEGPGFTDTQYF
-	TRBV29-1	TRBJ1-2	CSVAGTGGLTDGYTF
-	TRBV29-1	TRBJ2-1	CSVEASRTGLGREQFF
-	TRBV7-9	TRBJ1-1	CASSSQGLLNTEAFF
-	TRBV18	TRBJ2-7	CASSAAGGPIEQYF
-	TRBV29-1	TRBJ1-1	CSVASGAEAFF
-	TRBV6-1	TRBJ2-2	CALARDSLNTGELFF
-	TRBV4-3	TRBJ1-3	CASSQGAGSGNTIYF
-	TRBV6-5	TRBJ2-3	CASSYSGGDTQYF
-	TRBV6-1	TRBJ2-2	CAGSHRANTGELFF
-	TRBV5-1	TRBJ1-2	CASRPGGTHYGYTF
few	TRBV6-5	TRBJ1-1	CASSYFDRGKAFF
-	TRBV7-3	TRBJ2-1	CASSLTARLNEQFF
-	TRBV7-3	TRBJ2-3	CASSFRGSSTDTQYF
-	TRBV5-4	TRBJ2-1	CASSLGQSNEQFF
-	TRBV7-9	TRBJ1-2	CASTLGGAHGYTF
once	TRBV27	TRBJ2-7	CASSSGSSYEQYF
-	TRBV5-1	TRBJ1-1	CASSLWGGNTEAFF
-	TRBV4-1	TRBJ2-2	CASRQQGANTGELFF
-	TRBV9	TRBJ1-1	CASSGWGGNMNTEAFF
-	TRBV5-1	TRBJ2-3	CASALGTPTSTDTQYF
once	TRBV7-9	TRBJ2-6	CASSPDITGTGANVLTF
-	TRBV12-5	TRBJ1-6	CATSREVYNSPLHF
-	TRBV19	TRBJ1-5	CASSSKGVNNQPQHF
-	TRBV2	TRBJ1-6	CASSGGPYNSPLHF
-	TRBV29-1	TRBJ1-2	CSVPGSPTTSGYTF
-	TRBV11-2	TRBJ1-2	CASSSRQETNYGYTF
-	TRBV19	TRBJ1-5	CASRSGQGKGNQPQHF
-	TRBV4-2	TRBJ2-6	CASSVERTSGRGGGANVLTF
-	TRBV29-1	TRBJ2-5	CSASDRTQETQYF
-	TRBV11-2	TRBJ2-2	CASSLAPRYTGELFF
few	TRBV7-3	TRBJ2-3	CASSLTGRLRLAATDTQYF
-	TRBV4-1	TRBJ2-4	CHKNIQYF
-	TRBV19	TRBJ1-4	CASSPTVINEKLFF
-	TRBV6-5	TRBJ1-6	CASSPTGGGGSPLHF
once	TRBV13	TRBJ2-1	CASSSWGREQFF
few	TRBV5-1	TRBJ1-2	CASSLARDSTYGYTF
-	TRBV6-1	TRBJ2-7	CASSLGRGLYEQYF
-	TRBV7-2	TRBJ2-7	CASSLAGTSGTYEQYF
once	TRBV2	TRBJ1-2	CASSGGTGLLNYGYTF
-	TRBV7-2	TRBJ2-1	CASSFRQGGNQFF
-	TRBV19	TRBJ1-1	CAALPSLRGGGEAFF
-	TRBV11-2	TRBJ1-2	CASSFRAGFAF
-	TRBV30	TRBJ1-4	CAWSAGGSEKLFF
-	TRBV9	TRBJ2-2	CASSPQGNLHTGELFF
-	TRBV7-6	TRBJ1-4	CASSVPGQGLFF